This T cell receptor beta chain was identified in a study of blood T cells in healthy people across ages. Overall study results and limits: Higher diversity, along with more naive CD4+ cells, distinguished long-lived donors from aged donors.

The total RNA that was extracted per sample amounted to at least 5.5 micrograms. PCR was performed a second time for about 7 to 11 cycles using a sample-barcoded 5' primer and a J-beta primer mix. Samples each returned at least 3 million CDR3-containing paired-end reads. TCRdb re-called the 5' RACE reads with MiXCR, one entry per CDR3 protein. The sample includes more than 700,000 distinct CDR3 sequences, around half seen only once; the top ten take 15% to 20%. Concerning this clonotype: Its target is unknown.

This CDR3 spans 14 amino acids. CDR1 and CDR2 (germline): SGHDN, FVKESK. V was clipped by 8 bases and J by 3 bases; unmatched bases: 5. This TCR was sampled from an elderly man in good health. Sequencing input: blood. The J gene is TRBJ1-1, the V gene TRBV14, with 11 bases aligning to TRBD1. CDR3 region: CASGRDRGYTEAFF. CDR3 DNA: TGTGCCAGCGGCCGGGACAGGGGGTACACTGAAGCTTTCTTT.